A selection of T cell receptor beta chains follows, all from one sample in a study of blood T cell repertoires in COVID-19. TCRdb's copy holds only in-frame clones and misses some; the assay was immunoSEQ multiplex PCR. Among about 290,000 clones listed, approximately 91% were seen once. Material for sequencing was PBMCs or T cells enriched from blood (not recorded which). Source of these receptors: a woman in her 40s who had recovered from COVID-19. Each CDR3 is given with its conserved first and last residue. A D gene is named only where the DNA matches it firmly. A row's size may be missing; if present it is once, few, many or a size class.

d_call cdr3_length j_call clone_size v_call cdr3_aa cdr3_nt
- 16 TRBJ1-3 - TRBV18 CASSPSRGDSGNTIYF TGTGCCAGCTCACCCTCCCGGGGGGACTCTGGAAACACCATATATTTT
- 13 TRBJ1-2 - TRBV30 CAWSTREPGGYTF TGTGCCTGGAGTACTCGGGAGCCAGGGGGCTACACCTTC
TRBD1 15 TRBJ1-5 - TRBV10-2 CASSDGHRGGQPQHF TGCGCCAGCAGTGACGGTCACAGGGGTGGCCAGCCCCAGCATTTT
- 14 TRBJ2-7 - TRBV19 CASSGGDGPYEQYF TGTGCCAGTAGTGGAGGGGATGGGCCTTACGAGCAGTACTTC
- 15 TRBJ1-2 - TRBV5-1 CASSLGASRTYGYTF TGCGCCAGCAGCTTAGGGGCGTCCCGGACCTATGGCTACACCTTC
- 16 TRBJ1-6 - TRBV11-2 CASSLGGGGGYSPLHF TGTGCCAGCAGCTTAGGAGGCGGGGGCGGTTATTCACCCCTCCACTTT
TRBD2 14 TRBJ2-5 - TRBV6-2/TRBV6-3 CASRLAGGRETQYF TGTGCCAGCCGCCTAGCGGGAGGTCGGGAGACCCAGTACTTC
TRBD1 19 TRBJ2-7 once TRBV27 CASSLYGLRAGQATYEQYF TGTGCCAGCAGTTTATACGGGTTGAGGGCGGGACAGGCAACCTACGAGCAGTACTTC
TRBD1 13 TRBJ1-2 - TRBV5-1 CASSDRVEYGYTF TGCGCCAGCAGCGACAGGGTTGAATATGGCTACACCTTC
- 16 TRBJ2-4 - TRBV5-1 CASSLTPDQNGNIQYF TGCGCCAGCAGCTTAACTCCCGACCAAAACGGGAACATTCAGTACTTC
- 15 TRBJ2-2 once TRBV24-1 CATSDPGTDTGELFF TGTGCCACCAGTGATCCCGGGACTGACACCGGGGAGCTGTTTTTT
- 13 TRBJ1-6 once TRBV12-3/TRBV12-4 CASSLTGNSPLHF TGTGCCAGCAGTCTTACAGGGAATTCACCCCTCCACTTT
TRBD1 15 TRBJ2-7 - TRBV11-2 CASTRGTGGGYEQYF TGTGCCAGCACTCGTGGGACAGGGGGAGGCTACGAGCAGTACTTC
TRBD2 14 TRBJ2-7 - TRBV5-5 CASSPTSGSREQYF TGTGCCAGCAGCCCGACTAGCGGGTCTCGCGAGCAGTACTTC
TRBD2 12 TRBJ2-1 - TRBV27 CASGTGGAFALF TGTGCCAGCGGAACCGGGGGGGCTTTCGCCCTCTTC
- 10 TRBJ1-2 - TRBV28 CASSKGGYTF TGTGCCAGCAGCAAGGGGGGCTACACCTTC
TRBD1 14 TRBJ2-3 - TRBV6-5 CASGPGQGRHTQYF TGTGCCAGCGGACCGGGACAGGGTAGGCATACGCAGTATTTT
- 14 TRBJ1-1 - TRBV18 CASELMGGNTEAFF TGTGCCAGCGAACTGATGGGGGGGAACACTGAAGCTTTCTTT
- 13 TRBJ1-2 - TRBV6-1 CASSEQFNYGYTF TGTGCCAGCAGTGAACAGTTTAACTATGGCTACACCTTC
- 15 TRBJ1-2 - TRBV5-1 CASSFSPTTNYGYTF TGCGCCAGCAGCTTCTCGCCGACAACTAACTATGGCTACACCTTC
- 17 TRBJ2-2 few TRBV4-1 CASSRMAGGPSTGELFF TGCGCCAGCAGCCGGATGGCCGGAGGGCCAAGCACCGGGGAGCTGTTTTTT
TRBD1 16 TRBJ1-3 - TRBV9 CASSATDRGSGNTIYF TGTGCCAGCAGCGCCACCGACAGGGGCTCTGGAAACACCATATATTTT
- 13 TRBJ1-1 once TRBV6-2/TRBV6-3 CASSYLTTTEAFF TGTGCCAGCAGTTACTTAACAACCACTGAAGCTTTCTTT
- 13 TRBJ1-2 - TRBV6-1 CASSEEGSYGYTF TGTGCCAGCAGTGAAGAAGGGAGCTATGGCTACACCTTC
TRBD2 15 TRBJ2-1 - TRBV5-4 CASSSWTSGTGEQFF TGTGCCAGCAGCTCTTGGACTAGCGGCACAGGTGAGCAGTTCTTC
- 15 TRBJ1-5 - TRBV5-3 CARRSPRVSNQPQHF TGTGCCAGAAGGTCCCCTCGGGTTAGCAATCAGCCCCAGCATTTT
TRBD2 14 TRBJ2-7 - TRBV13 CASSPTGGAYEQYF TGTGCCAGCTCACCGACCGGGGGGGCCTACGAGCAGTACTTC
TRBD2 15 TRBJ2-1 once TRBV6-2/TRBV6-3 CASSRGLASYNEQFF TGTGCCAGCAGCCGAGGACTAGCAAGCTACAATGAGCAGTTCTTC
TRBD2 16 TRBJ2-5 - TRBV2 CASSLGLAGIQETQYF TGTGCCAGCTCGTTGGGACTAGCGGGGATCCAAGAGACCCAGTACTTC
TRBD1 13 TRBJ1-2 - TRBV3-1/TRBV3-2 CASSYGDRGGYTF TGTGCCAGCAGTTACGGGGACAGGGGTGGCTACACCTTC
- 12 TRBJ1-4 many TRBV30 CAWSKIKEKLFF TGTGCCTGGAGTAAAATTAAAGAAAAACTGTTTTTT
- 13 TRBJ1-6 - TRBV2 CASSRSYNSPLHF TGTGCCAGCAGTCGGTCCTATAATTCACCCCTCCACTTT
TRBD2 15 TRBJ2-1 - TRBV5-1 CASSLVLAGDNEQFF TGCGCCAGCAGCTTGGTACTAGCGGGGGACAATGAGCAGTTCTTC
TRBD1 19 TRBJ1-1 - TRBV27 CASRSTRTGAGLLNTEAFF TGTGCCAGCAGGAGTACTCGGACAGGGGCCGGGCTTTTGAACACTGAAGCTTTCTTT
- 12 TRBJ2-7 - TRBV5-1 CASSSRGQEQYF TGCGCCAGCAGCTCTAGAGGACAGGAGCAGTACTTC
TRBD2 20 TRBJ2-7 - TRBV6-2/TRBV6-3 CASSYVWTSGRNYLPYEQYF TGTGCCAGCAGTTACGTCTGGACTAGCGGGAGAAATTACCTCCCCTACGAGCAGTACTTC
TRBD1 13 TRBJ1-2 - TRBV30 CAWSGQGAYGYTF TGTGCCTGGAGTGGGCAGGGGGCCTATGGCTACACCTTC
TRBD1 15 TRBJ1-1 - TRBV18 CASSPQGAMNTEAFF TGTGCCAGCTCACCACAGGGGGCAATGAACACTGAAGCTTTCTTT
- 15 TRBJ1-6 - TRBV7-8 CASSPREGNNSPLHF TGTGCCAGCTCTCCCCGGGAAGGGAATAATTCACCCCTCCACTTT
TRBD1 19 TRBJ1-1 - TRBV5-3 CARSLLLGQGIGGNTEAFF TGTGCCAGAAGCTTGTTGTTAGGACAGGGGATTGGCGGGAACACTGAAGCTTTCTTT
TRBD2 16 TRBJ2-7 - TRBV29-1 CSVVWTSALNSYEQYF TGCAGCGTTGTCTGGACTAGCGCACTCAACTCCTACGAGCAGTACTTC
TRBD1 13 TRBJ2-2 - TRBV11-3 CASRAGQAGELFF TGTGCCAGCAGAGCCGGACAGGCCGGGGAGCTGTTTTTT
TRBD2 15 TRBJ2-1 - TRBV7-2 CASSFGRGVYNEQFF TGTGCCAGCAGCTTTGGGCGGGGGGTCTACAATGAGCAGTTCTTC
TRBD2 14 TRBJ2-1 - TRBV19 CASKRLAGPNEQFF TGTGCCAGTAAACGACTAGCGGGACCCAATGAGCAGTTCTTC
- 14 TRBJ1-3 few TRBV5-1 CASSSDTPGNTIYF TGCGCCAGCAGCTCGGACACGCCTGGAAACACCATATATTTT
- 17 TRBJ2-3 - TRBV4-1 CASSQDSGGGSTDTQYF TGCGCCAGCAGCCAAGATTCAGGAGGGGGCAGCACAGATACGCAGTATTTT
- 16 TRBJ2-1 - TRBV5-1 CASSYLPGDSYNEQFF TGCGCCAGCAGCTATCTTCCCGGGGACTCCTACAATGAGCAGTTCTTC
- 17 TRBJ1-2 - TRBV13 CASSSRRQIELNYGYTF TGTGCCAGCAGCTCCCGCCGACAGATTGAGCTTAACTATGGCTACACCTTC
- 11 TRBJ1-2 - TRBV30 CAWSSNYGYTF TGTGCCTGGAGCAGTAACTATGGCTACACCTTC
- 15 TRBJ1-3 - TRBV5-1 CASSADRPSGNTIYF TGCGCCAGCAGCGCAGACAGACCTTCTGGAAACACCATATATTTT
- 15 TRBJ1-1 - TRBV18 CASSPRTGENTEAFF TGTGCCAGCTCACCACGGACGGGAGAGAACACTGAAGCTTTCTTT
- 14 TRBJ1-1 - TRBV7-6 CASSVMDMNTEAFF TGTGCCAGCAGCGTTATGGACATGAACACTGAAGCTTTCTTT
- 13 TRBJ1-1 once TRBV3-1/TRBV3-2 CASISPSGTEAFF TGTGCCAGCATCAGCCCCTCGGGAACTGAAGCTTTCTTT
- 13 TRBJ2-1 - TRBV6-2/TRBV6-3 CASSPTGLVEQFF TGTGCCAGCAGCCCTACAGGGTTGGTTGAGCAGTTCTTC
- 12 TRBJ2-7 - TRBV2 CGSHREPYEQYF TGTGGATCGCACAGGGAACCATACGAGCAGTACTTC
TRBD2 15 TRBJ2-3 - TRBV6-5 CASRVTSGGGDTQYF TGTGCCAGCAGGGTGACTAGCGGGGGGGGAGATACGCAGTATTTT
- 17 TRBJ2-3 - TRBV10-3 CAISEGGTYQSTDTQYF TGTGCCATCAGTGAGGGAGGGACTTATCAAAGCACAGATACGCAGTATTTT
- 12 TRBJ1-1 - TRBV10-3 CATLARETEAFF TGTGCCACCCTCGCTCGGGAGACTGAAGCTTTCTTT
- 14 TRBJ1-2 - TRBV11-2 CASSLMGGSGGYTF TGTGCCAGCAGCTTAATGGGGGGTTCGGGCGGCTACACCTTC
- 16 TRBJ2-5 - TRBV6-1 CASSDFSRGGGETQYF TGTGCCAGCAGTGATTTCTCGCGGGGAGGTGGGGAGACCCAGTACTTC